Included here is one TCR beta chain sequence, with context. The authors' processing: Estimates of nucleated cell counts were drawn from the amplification of reference gene primers. Profiled with immunoSEQ multiplex PCR; TCRdb holds only in-frame clones, not every one. That table is the source of V, J and clone size, and D and trimming were worked out from the DNA. The sample lists 150,000 to 200,000 clones, roughly nine tenths occurring once. The data derive from a study of blood T cell repertoires in COVID-19. The sequencing sample was made of PBMCs or T cells enriched from blood (not recorded which). This sequence was found in a human donor with acute COVID-19. The donor label of this sample is uncertain.

CDR3 DNA: TGCGCCAGCGGGACGGACAGGGGTCGGCTGAACACTGAAGCTTTCTTT. The encoded protein is CASGTDRGRLNTEAFF. This rearrangement joins TRBV5-1 to TRBJ1-1; 9 positions agree with TRBD1. The J segment lost 0 bases and the V segment lost 7 bases, leaving 10 bases of the junction unmatched. The CDR3 is 16 amino acids. Per germline, CDR1 SGHRS and CDR2 YFSETQ.